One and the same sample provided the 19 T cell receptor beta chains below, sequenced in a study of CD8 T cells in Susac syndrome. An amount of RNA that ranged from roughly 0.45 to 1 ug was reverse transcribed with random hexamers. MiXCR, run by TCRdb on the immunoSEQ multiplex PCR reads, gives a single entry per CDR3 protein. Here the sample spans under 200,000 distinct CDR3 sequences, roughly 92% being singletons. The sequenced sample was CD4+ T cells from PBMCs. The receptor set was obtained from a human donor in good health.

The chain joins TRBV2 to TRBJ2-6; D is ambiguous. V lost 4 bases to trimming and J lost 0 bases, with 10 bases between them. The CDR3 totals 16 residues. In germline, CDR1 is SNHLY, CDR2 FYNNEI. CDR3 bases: TGTGCCAGCAGTGTGGCCAGCAGCTCTGGGGCCAACGTCCTGACTTTC. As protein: CASSVASSSGANVLTF.

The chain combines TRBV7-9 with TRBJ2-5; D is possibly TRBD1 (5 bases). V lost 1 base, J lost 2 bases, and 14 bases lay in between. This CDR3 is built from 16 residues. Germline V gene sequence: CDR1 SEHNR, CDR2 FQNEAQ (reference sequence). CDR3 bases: TGTGCCAGCAGCTTAGAGTGGGGCAGGGATCAAGAGACCCAGTACTTC. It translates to CASSLEWGRDQETQYF.

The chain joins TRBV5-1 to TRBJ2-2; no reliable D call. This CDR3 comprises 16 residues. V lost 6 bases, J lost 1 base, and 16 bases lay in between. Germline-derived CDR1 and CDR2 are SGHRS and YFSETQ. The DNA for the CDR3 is TGCGCCAGCAACGACCGGCGGAGAGGGAACACCGGGGAGCTGTTTTTT. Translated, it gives CASNDRRRGNTGELFF.

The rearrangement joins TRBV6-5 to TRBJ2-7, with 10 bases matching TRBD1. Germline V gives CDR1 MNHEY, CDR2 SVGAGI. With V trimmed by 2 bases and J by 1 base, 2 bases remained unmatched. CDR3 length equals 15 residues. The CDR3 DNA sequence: TGTGCCAGCAGTTACGGGGGACAGGGGTCCTACGAGCAGTACTTC. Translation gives CASSYGGQGSYEQYF.

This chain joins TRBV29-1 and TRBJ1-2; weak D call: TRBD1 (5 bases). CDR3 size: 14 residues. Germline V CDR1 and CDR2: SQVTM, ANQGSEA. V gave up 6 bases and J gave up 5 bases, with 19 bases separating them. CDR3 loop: CSVHLQRGGYGYTF. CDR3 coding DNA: TGCAGCGTACACCTCCAGAGGGGAGGTTATGGCTACACCTTC.

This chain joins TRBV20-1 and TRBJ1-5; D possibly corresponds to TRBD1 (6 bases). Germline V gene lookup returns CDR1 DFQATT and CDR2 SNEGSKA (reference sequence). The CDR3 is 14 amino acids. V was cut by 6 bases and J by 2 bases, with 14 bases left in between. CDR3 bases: TGCAGTGCCGCGACAGGCGTCCGCAATCAGCCCCAGCATTTT. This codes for CSAATGVRNQPQHF.

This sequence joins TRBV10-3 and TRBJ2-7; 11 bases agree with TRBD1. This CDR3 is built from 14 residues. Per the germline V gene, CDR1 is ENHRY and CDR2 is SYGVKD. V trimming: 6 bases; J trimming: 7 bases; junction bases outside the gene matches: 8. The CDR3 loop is CAISPGQGAGEQYV. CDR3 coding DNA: TGTGCCATCAGCCCAGGACAGGGGGCGGGTGAGCAGTACGTC.

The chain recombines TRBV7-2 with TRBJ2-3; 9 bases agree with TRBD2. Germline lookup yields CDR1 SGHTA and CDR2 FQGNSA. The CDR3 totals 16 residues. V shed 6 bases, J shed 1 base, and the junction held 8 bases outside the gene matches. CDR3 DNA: TGTGCCAGCAGGGCACGGGGCGGGGGGGGCACAGATACGCAGTATTTT. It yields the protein CASRARGGGGTDTQYF.

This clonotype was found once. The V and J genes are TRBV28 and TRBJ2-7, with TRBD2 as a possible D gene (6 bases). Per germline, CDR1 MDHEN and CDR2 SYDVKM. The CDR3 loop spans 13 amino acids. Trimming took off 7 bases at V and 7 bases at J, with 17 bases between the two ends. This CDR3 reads CASKLRGFGEQYF. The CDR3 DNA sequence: TGTGCCAGCAAGTTACGGGGGTTCGGGGAGCAGTACTTC.

The DNA for the CDR3 is TGTGCCAGCAGTTACAGGGGAGAAGATACGCAGTATTTT. Residues: CASSYRGEDTQYF. The rearrangement links TRBV6-2 or TRBV6-3 to TRBJ2-3; D is tentatively TRBD1 or TRBD2 (5 bases each). Germline loops: CDR1 MNHEY, CDR2 SVGEGT. V gave up 2 bases and J gave up 5 bases, with 8 bases separating them. The CDR3 loop spans 13 amino acids.

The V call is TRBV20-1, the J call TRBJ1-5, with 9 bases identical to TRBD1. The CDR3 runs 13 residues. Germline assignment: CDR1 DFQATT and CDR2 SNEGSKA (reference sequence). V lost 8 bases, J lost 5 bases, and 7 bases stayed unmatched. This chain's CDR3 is CSPGQGTDQPQHF. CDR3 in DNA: TGCAGTCCAGGACAGGGGACTGATCAGCCCCAGCATTTT.

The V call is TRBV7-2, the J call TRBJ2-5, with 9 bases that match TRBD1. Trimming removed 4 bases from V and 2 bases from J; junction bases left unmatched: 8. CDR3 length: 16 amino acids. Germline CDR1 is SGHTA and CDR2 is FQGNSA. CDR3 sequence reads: CASSSGTGLGQETQYF. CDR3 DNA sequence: TGTGCCAGCAGCTCCGGGACAGGGCTAGGACAAGAGACCCAGTACTTC.

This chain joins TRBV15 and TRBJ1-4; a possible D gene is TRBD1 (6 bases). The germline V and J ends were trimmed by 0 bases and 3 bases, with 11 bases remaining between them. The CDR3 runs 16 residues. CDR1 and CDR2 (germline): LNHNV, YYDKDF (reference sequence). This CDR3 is CATSRDPAGANEKLFF. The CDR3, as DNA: TGTGCCACCAGCAGAGATCCCGCAGGGGCTAATGAAAAACTGTTTTTT.

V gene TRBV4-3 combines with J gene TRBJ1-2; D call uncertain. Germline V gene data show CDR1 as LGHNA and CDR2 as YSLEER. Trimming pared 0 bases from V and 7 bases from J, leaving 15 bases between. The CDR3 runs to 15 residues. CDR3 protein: CASSQDFTVLSGYTF. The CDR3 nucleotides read TGCGCCAGCAGCCAAGATTTTACGGTACTAAGTGGCTACACCTTC.

The CDR3, as DNA: TGTGCCAGCAGCCCAGCCGGGACAGTCTACAATGAGCAGTTCTTC. Residues: CASSPAGTVYNEQFF. This sequence joins TRBV7-9 and TRBJ2-1; 7 positions agree with TRBD1. The CDR3 consists of 15 residues. V shed 5 bases, J shed 3 bases, and the junction held 7 bases outside the gene matches. CDR1 SEHNR and CDR2 FQNEAQ come from the germline V gene (reference sequence). Supplemented by reference TRBV7-9 and TRBJ2-1, the full variable domain reads DTGVSQNPRHKITKRGQNVTFRCDPISEHNRLYWYRQTLGQGPEFLTYFQNEAQLEKSRLLSDRFSAERPKGSFSTLEIQRTEQGDSAMYLCASSPAGTVYNEQFFGPGTRLTVL.

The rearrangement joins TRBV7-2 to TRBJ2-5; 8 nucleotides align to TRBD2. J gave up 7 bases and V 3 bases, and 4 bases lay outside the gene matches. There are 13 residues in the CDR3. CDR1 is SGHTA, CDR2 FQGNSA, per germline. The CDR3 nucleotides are TGTGCCAGCAGCTTGGGGACTAGAGCGACCCAGTACTTC. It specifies CASSLGTRATQYF.

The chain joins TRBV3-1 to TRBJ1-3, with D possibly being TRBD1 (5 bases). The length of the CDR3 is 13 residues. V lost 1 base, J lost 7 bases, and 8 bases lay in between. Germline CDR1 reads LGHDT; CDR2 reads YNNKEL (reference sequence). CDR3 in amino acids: CASSQGRGNTIYF. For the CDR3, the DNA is TGTGCCAGCAGCCAAGGGCGGGGGAACACCATATATTTT. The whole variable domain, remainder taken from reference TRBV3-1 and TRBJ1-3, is DTAVSQTPKYLVTQMGNDKSIKCEQNLGHDTMYWYKQDSKKFLKIMFSYNNKELIINETVPNRFSPKSPDKAHLNLHINSLELGDSAVYFCASSQGRGNTIYFGEGSWLTVV.

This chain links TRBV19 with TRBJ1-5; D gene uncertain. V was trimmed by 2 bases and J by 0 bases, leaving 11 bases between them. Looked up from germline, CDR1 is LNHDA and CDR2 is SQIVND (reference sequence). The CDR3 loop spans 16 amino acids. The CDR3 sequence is CASSITGSYSNQPQHF. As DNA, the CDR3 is TGTGCCAGTAGTATAACGGGGTCGTATAGCAATCAGCCCCAGCATTTT.

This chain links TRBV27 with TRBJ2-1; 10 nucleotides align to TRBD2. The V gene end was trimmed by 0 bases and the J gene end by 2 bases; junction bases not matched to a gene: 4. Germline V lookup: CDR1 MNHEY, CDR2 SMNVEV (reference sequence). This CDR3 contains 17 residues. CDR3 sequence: CASSLSPTSGTYNEQFF. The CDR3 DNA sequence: TGTGCCAGCAGTTTATCCCCCACTAGCGGGACCTACAATGAGCAGTTCTTC.